The 2 T cell receptor beta chains in this list originate from one sample, sequenced in a study of tumor-infiltrating lymphocytes in primary liver carcinoma. Blood RNA came from unsorted whole blood; germline DNA was also extracted. Using a constant-region primer together with ProtoScript II reverse transcriptase, TCR beta cDNA was made from 500 ng of total RNA. Investigators got TCR beta libraries out of three nested multiplex PCR rounds, done with slightly modified ARM-PCR. Investigators reported that the first two PCR rounds, at approximately 11 cycles each, used TRBV1-TRBV30 forward primers with a C-beta reverse primer. TCRdb processed the multiplex PCR reads anew with MiXCR; each CDR3 protein has one entry. Of hundreds of thousands of distinct CDR3 sequences in the sample, almost 60% were seen once. Material for sequencing was peripheral blood. The receptors derive from a woman aged 30 to 39 with primary liver carcinoma and hepatitis B virus infection.

This clonotype was picked up many times. This rearrangement joins TRBV29-1 to TRBJ2-7, with 9 nucleotides matching TRBD1. Trimming at V came to 3 bases and at J to 4 bases, leaving 4 bases not matched to a gene. The CDR3 has 13 residues. Germline CDR1 is SQVTM and CDR2 is ANQGSEA. The CDR3 protein is CSVETTGGYEQYF. The CDR3 DNA sequence: TGCAGCGTTGAGACGACAGGGGGGTACGAGCAGTACTTC.

The chain joins TRBV28 to TRBJ2-1; D gene uncertain. The CDR3 has 11 amino acids. With 5 bases removed from V and 10 bases from J, the gap between germline ends came to 9 bases. Per the germline V gene, CDR1 is MDHEN and CDR2 is SYDVKM. CDR3 residues: CASSMRGEQFF. CDR3 sequence (DNA): TGTGCCAGCAGTATGAGAGGCGAGCAGTTCTTC.